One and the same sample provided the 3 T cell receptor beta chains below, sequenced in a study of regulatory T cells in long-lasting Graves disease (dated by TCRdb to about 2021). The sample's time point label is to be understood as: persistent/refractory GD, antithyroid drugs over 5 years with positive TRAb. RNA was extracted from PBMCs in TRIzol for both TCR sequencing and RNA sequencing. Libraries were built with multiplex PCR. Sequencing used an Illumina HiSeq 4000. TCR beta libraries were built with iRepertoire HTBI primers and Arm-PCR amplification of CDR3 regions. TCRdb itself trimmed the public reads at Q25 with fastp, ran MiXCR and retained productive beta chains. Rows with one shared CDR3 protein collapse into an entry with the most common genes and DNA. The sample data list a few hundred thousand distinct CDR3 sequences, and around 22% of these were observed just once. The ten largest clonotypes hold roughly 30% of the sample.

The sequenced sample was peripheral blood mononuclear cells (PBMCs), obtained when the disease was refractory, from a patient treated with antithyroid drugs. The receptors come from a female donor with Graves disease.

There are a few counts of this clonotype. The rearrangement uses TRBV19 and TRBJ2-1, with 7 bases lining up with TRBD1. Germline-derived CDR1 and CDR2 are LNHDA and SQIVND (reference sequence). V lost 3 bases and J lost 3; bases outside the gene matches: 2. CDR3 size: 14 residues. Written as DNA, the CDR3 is TGTGCCAGTAGTATGGACAGGAACTACAATGAGCAGTTCTTC. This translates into CASSMDRNYNEQFF.

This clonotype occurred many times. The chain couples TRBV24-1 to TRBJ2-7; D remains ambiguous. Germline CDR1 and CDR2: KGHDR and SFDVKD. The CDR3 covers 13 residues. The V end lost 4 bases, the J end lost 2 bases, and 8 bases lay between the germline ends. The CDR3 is CATSEGLAYEQYF. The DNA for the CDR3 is TGTGCCACCAGTGAAGGTTTAGCCTACGAGCAGTACTTC.

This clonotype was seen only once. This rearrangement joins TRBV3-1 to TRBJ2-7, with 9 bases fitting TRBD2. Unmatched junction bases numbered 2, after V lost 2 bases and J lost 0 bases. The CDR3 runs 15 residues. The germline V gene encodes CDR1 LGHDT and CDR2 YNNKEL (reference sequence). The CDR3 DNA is TGTGCCAGCAGCCAAACTAGCGGGCCCTCCTACGAGCAGTACTTC. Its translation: CASSQTSGPSYEQYF.